This TCR beta chain was retrieved from a study of T cell repertoires in cytomegalovirus infection. Study-level background: Shared public TCR beta signatures pointed to both CMV infection and a matching HLA type.

Germline V gives CDR1 DFQATT, CDR2 SNEGSKA (reference sequence). J was trimmed by 4 bases and V by 6 bases; bases with no gene match: 6. There are 15 residues in the CDR3. Study results and limitations: Public TCR beta family frequency separated CMV-and-HLA carriers, including in an independent cohort. CMV-specific HLA-C-restricted TCR beta clonotypes dominated the ex vivo response.

In this sample, this clonotype turned up a few times. Antigen: not known. TCRdb recomputed calls from the reads with MiXCR, one row per CDR3 protein. The repertoire holds nearly 450,000 distinct CDR3 sequences, with about 33% as singletons. The sample taken for sequencing was PBMCs. This clonotype originated in a human donor in good health (CMV status not recorded). Some clones in this sample may be carry-over from other donors' samples. The chain recombines TRBV20-1 with TRBJ2-2, with 12 nucleotides matching TRBD1. This CDR3 reads CSAPGTGGLTGELFF. CDR3 DNA sequence: TGCAGTGCCCCGGGGACAGGGGGCCTCACCGGGGAGCTGTTTTTT.